What follows are 28 T cell receptor beta chains derived from one specimen sequenced in a study of blood T cell repertoires in COVID-19. TCRdb's table, derived via immunoSEQ multiplex PCR, lists solely in-frame clones and lacks some. The sample includes about 250,000 clones, about 88% seen only once; the top ten take about 3%. Sequencing was performed on PBMCs or T cells enriched from blood (not recorded which). The receptors were sampled from a woman aged 45-65 years who had recovered from COVID-19.

Worth noting for this clone: Other DNA sequences of this sample code for an identical CDR3. The chain uses TRBV4-3 and TRBJ1-5; unclear D gene. This CDR3 has 13 amino acids. CDR1 is LGHNA, CDR2 YSLEER, per germline. V lost 0 bases to trimming and J lost 7 bases, with 7 bases between them. CDR3 region: CASSQDLGQPQHF. The DNA for the CDR3 is TGCGCCAGCAGCCAAGATCTTGGCCAGCCCCAGCATTTT.

The chain is built from TRBV3-1 (or the pseudogene TRBV3-2) and TRBJ2-3, with TRBD2 matching 9 bases. Germline V gene lookup returns CDR1 LGHDT and CDR2 YNNKEL (reference sequence). Trimming at V came to 1 base and at J to 2 bases, leaving 10 bases not matched to a gene. CDR3 size: 18 residues. The CDR3 DNA follows: TGTGCCAGCAGCCAAGCTCGGTATAGCGGGAGTATCACAGATACGCAGTATTTT. Encoded protein: CASSQARYSGSITDTQYF.

The rearrangement links TRBV15 to TRBJ1-4; no clear D gene. Germline V CDR1 and CDR2: LNHNV, YYDKDF (reference sequence). V lost 2 bases, J lost 0 bases, and 10 bases lay in between. This CDR3 region has 16 residues. This CDR3 is CATSRPGSSTNEKLFF. The CDR3 region has the DNA TGTGCCACCAGCAGACCCGGGTCTTCAACTAATGAAAAACTGTTTTTT.

This chain links TRBV6-5 with TRBJ1-5, with TRBD1 matching over 7 bases. The CDR3 has 14 residues. Germline V gives CDR1 MNHEY, CDR2 SVGAGI. The V gene end was trimmed by 8 bases and the J gene end by 0 bases; junction bases not matched to a gene: 4. CDR3 sequence: CASRDRYSNQPQHF. CDR3 sequence (DNA): TGTGCCAGCCGGGACAGATATAGCAATCAGCCCCAGCATTTT.

DNA for the CDR3: TGTGCCAGCAGCTCCCTTGACATCCTGACATCCTACGAGCAGTACTTC. This gives the protein CASSSLDILTSYEQYF. The chain joins TRBV5-6 to TRBJ2-7; D remains unclear. Trimming removed 3 bases at V and 1 base at J, with 17 bases between. In germline, CDR1 is SGHDT, CDR2 YYEEEE. The CDR3 length is 16 residues.

V gene TRBV3-1 (or the pseudogene TRBV3-2) combines with J gene TRBJ1-4; TRBD1 matches 9 bases. The V segment lost 7 bases and the J segment 4 bases; nucleotides outside the gene matches: 1. CDR3 length: 13 residues. Germline CDR1 and CDR2: LGHDT and YNNKEL (reference sequence). This CDR3 is CASMGQGNEKLFF. CDR3 DNA: TGTGCCAGCATGGGACAGGGTAATGAAAAACTGTTTTTT.

V is TRBV24-1 and J is TRBJ1-2; possibly TRBD1 for D (5 bases). Trimming cost V 5 bases and J 8 bases, with 14 bases left between them. The length of the CDR3 is 13 residues. Looked up from germline, CDR1 is KGHDR and CDR2 is SFDVKD. CDR3: CATSAGQVGGYTF. The CDR3 region has the DNA TGTGCCACCAGTGCAGGGCAGGTTGGCGGCTACACCTTC.

The chain carries TRBV7-9 and TRBJ2-5; no definite D call. V shed 3 bases and J shed 0 bases, with 8 bases lying between them. The CDR3 covers 14 residues. CDR1 is SEHNR and CDR2 is FQNEAQ in the germline V gene (reference sequence). CDR3 DNA: TGTGCCAGCAGCTTGGGCCCGAACCAAGAGACCCAGTACTTC. Residues: CASSLGPNQETQYF. Full variable domain (remainder filled in from reference TRBV7-9 and TRBJ2-5): DTGVSQNPRHKITKRGQNVTFRCDPISEHNRLYWYRQTLGQGPEFLTYFQNEAQLEKSRLLSDRFSAERPKGSFSTLEIQRTEQGDSAMYLCASSLGPNQETQYFGPGTRLLVL.

The V call is TRBV28, the J call TRBJ1-5; D not certain. V was trimmed by 0 bases and J by 1 base, leaving 7 bases between them. The germline gives CDR1 MDHEN, CDR2 SYDVKM. There are 15 residues in the CDR3. CDR3 sequence reads: CASSLWSESNQPQHF. The CDR3, as DNA: TGTGCCAGCAGTTTATGGTCCGAGAGCAATCAGCCCCAGCATTTT.

This chain uses TRBV11-2 with TRBJ2-7; TRBD2 agrees at 8 bases. The ends lost 5 bases at V and 0 bases at J; junction bases unmatched: 6. CDR3 size: 15 residues. The germline gives CDR1 SGHAT, CDR2 FQNNGV. CDR3 region: CASSHLGTSSYEQYF. Here the CDR3 DNA reads TGTGCCAGCAGCCATCTAGGGACTAGCTCCTACGAGCAGTACTTC.

The gene calls are TRBV6-1 and TRBJ2-1, with 7 nucleotides matching TRBD1. V dropped 0 bases and J dropped 5; count of bases not matched to a gene: 4. Germline V gives CDR1 MNHNS, CDR2 SASEGT. The CDR3 totals 15 residues. In DNA form, the CDR3 reads TGTGCCAGCAGTGAAGCGCGAGGACAGGACAATGAGCAGTTCTTC. Translation gives CASSEARGQDNEQFF.

The chain carries TRBV7-2 and TRBJ2-7, with TRBD1 matching over 10 bases. The V gene's germline CDR1 is SGHTA and CDR2 FQGNSA. The V segment lost 6 bases and the J segment 3 bases; nucleotides outside the gene matches: 8. This CDR3 spans 15 amino acids. CDR3 in amino acids: CASSTGTGVFYEQYF. In DNA, the CDR3 is TGTGCCAGCAGTACCGGGACAGGGGTGTTCTACGAGCAGTACTTC.

This rearrangement joins TRBV14 to TRBJ2-7, with TRBD2 as a possible D gene (6 bases). V lost 4 bases and J lost 0, with 10 bases in between. There are 14 residues in the CDR3. Germline V CDR1 and CDR2: SGHDN, FVKESK. DNA of the CDR3: TGTGCCAGCAGCCGAAGACTAGACTCCTACGAGCAGTACTTC. Amino acid sequence: CASSRRLDSYEQYF.

V usage is TRBV18 and J usage is TRBJ2-3; the match to TRBD1 covers 10 bases. With V trimmed by 3 bases and J by 2 bases, 2 bases remained unmatched. The germline CDR1 and CDR2 sequences are KGHSH and LQKENI. The CDR3 is 15 amino acids. The CDR3 coding sequence is TGTGCCAGCTCACCCGGACAGGGGGTCACAGATACGCAGTATTTT. As protein: CASSPGQGVTDTQYF.

The chain uses TRBV27 and TRBJ1-6, with 9 positions matching TRBD1. This CDR3 has 14 residues. Germline V CDR1 and CDR2: MNHEY, SMNVEV (reference sequence). J gave up 11 bases and V 6 bases, and 8 bases lay outside the gene matches. The CDR3 loop is CASSRDRARAPLHF. The CDR3 nucleotides read TGTGCCAGCAGCCGGGACAGGGCCAGGGCACCCCTCCACTTT.

The J gene is TRBJ2-1, the V gene TRBV5-1; maybe TRBD1 (5 bases). The CDR3 is made up of 13 amino acids. V lost 4 bases to trimming and J lost 11 bases, with 16 bases between them. CDR1 and CDR2 (germline): SGHRS, YFSETQ. In DNA form, the CDR3 reads TGCGCCAGCAGCCCCGAACAGTACAGGAAGCAGTTCTTC. Its protein product is CASSPEQYRKQFF.

This clone was found once. The genes are TRBV28 and TRBJ2-2; TRBD2 agrees at 7 bases. Germline CDR1 reads MDHEN; CDR2 reads SYDVKM. This CDR3 spans 14 amino acids. V lost 9 bases to trimming and J lost 2 bases; unmatched junction nucleotides: 6. The CDR3 nucleotides are TGTGCCAGTTACCCTAGCGGAAACACCGGGGAGCTGTTTTTT. Encoded protein: CASYPSGNTGELFF.

The V gene is TRBV28, the J gene TRBJ1-2; 8 bases fit TRBD1. CDR1 and CDR2 from the germline V gene are MDHEN and SYDVKM. Germline trimming cut 8 bases from V and 8 bases from J; bases unmatched to any gene: 7. The CDR3 consists of 12 residues. CDR3 coding DNA: TGTGCCAGCGGGTACAGGGGGGGAGGCTACACCTTC. Encoded protein: CASGYRGGGYTF.

This clone was recorded once. The V gene is TRBV7-3, the J gene TRBJ2-1, with D possibly matching TRBD2 (6 bases). Germline V gene lookup returns CDR1 SGHTA and CDR2 FQGTGA. V gave up 5 bases and J gave up 10 bases, with 15 bases separating them. The CDR3 is 13 amino acids. The CDR3 DNA sequence: TGTGCCAGCAGCACAACAGTGGGAGGAGAGCAGTTCTTC. It is translated as CASSTTVGGEQFF.

V and J are TRBV30 and TRBJ2-1; D is perhaps TRBD1 (5 bases). This CDR3 is 14 amino acids long. Germline CDR1 reads GTSNPN; CDR2 reads SVGIG (reference sequence). Deletions cut 2 bases from V and 9 bases from J, with 17 bases between. The CDR3 bases are TGTGCCTGGAGTCTTTCAGTAGGGGCTAGTGAGCAGTTCTTC. Amino acids: CAWSLSVGASEQFF.

The chain recombines TRBV6-5 with TRBJ1-4; the D gene is possibly TRBD1 (6 bases). Germline V gene sequence: CDR1 MNHEY, CDR2 SVGAGI. The length of the CDR3 is 15 residues. V lost 0 bases, J lost 6 bases, and 11 bases lay in between. The CDR3 sequence: CASSYSRQADEKLFF. CDR3 DNA sequence: TGTGCCAGCAGTTACTCGCGACAGGCGGATGAAAAACTGTTTTTT.

The chain has TRBV7-2 and TRBJ2-3, with TRBD1 matching over 10 bases. The V and J ends lost 5 bases and 5 bases, in that order; junction bases with no gene match: 7. Germline V gene data show CDR1 as SGHTA and CDR2 as FQGNSA. The CDR3 is 15 residues long. CDR3 residues: CASSPGTGVGDTQYF. The CDR3 DNA reads TGTGCCAGCAGCCCCGGGACAGGGGTTGGAGATACGCAGTATTTT. The full variable domain, completed using reference TRBV7-2 and TRBJ2-3, is GAGVSQSPSNKVTEKGKDVELRCDPISGHTALYWYRQSLGQGLEFLIYFQGNSAPDKSGLPSDRFSAERTGGSVSTLTIQRTQQEDSAVYLCASSPGTGVGDTQYFGPGTRLTVL.

The CDR3 loop reads CASSATTEGYTF. CDR3 in DNA: TGTGCCAGCAGCGCTACGACAGAAGGCTACACCTTC. The chain couples TRBV5-6 to TRBJ1-2; D may be TRBD1 (5 bases). Germline CDR1 reads SGHDT; CDR2 reads YYEEEE. V lost 4 bases and J lost 8, with 12 bases in between. The CDR3 covers 12 residues.

V and J are TRBV6-5 and TRBJ1-4, with D possibly TRBD1 on 5 matching bases. Trimming left V 6 bases short and J 7 bases short, with 12 bases between. CDR1 is MNHEY and CDR2 is SVGAGI in the germline V gene. The CDR3 is 13 amino acids. In DNA form, the CDR3 reads TGTGCCAGCAGGGGGGGGTTAGCTGAAAAACTGTTTTTT. It encodes CASRGGLAEKLFF.

This clone was observed at least ten times. The chain carries TRBV2 and TRBJ1-1, with TRBD1 matching over 7 bases. Unmatched junction bases numbered 3, after V lost 4 bases and J lost 1 base. The CDR3 covers 14 residues. CDR1 and CDR2 (germline): SNHLY, FYNNEI. CDR3 amino acids: CASSVAGGNTEAFF. In DNA, the CDR3 is TGTGCCAGCAGTGTGGCAGGGGGGAACACTGAAGCTTTCTTT.

This sequence joins TRBV7-3 and TRBJ2-3; 9 bases align to TRBD2. V shed 6 bases, J shed 0 bases, and the junction held 7 bases outside the gene matches. Germline V gene data show CDR1 as SGHTA and CDR2 as FQGTGA. The CDR3 consists of 16 residues. This chain's CDR3 is CASSPGLAPSTDTQYF. The DNA for the CDR3 is TGTGCCAGCAGTCCTGGACTAGCGCCCAGCACAGATACGCAGTATTTT. Looking up the rest from reference TRBV7-3 and TRBJ2-3 gives the full variable domain: GAGVSQTPSNKVTEKGKYVELRCDPISGHTALYWYRQSLGQGPEFLIYFQGTGAADDSGLPNDRFFAVRPEGSVSTLKIQRTERGDSAVYLCASSPGLAPSTDTQYFGPGTRLTVL.

The J gene is TRBJ1-4, the V gene TRBV27; 10 bases agree with TRBD1. V gave up 5 bases and J gave up 8 bases; unmatched junction bases: 8. Germline V gene data show CDR1 as MNHEY and CDR2 as SMNVEV (reference sequence). The CDR3 is 15 amino acids. The CDR3 spells CASSNRQGAQEKLFF. CDR3 coding DNA: TGTGCCAGCAGTAACCGACAGGGGGCACAGGAAAAACTGTTTTTT.

The V and J genes are TRBV5-4 and TRBJ1-1; D unclear. Trimming took 0 bases from V and 2 from J, leaving 8 bases between them. The CDR3 covers 14 residues. CDR1 SGHNT and CDR2 YYREEE come from the germline V gene (reference sequence). CDR3 residues: CASSLGHGNTEAFF. The CDR3, as DNA: TGTGCCAGCAGCTTGGGACACGGAAACACTGAAGCTTTCTTT.